The 28 T cell receptor beta chains below were found in one sample sequenced in a study of blood T cells in healthy people across ages. A second PCR of roughly 7 to 11 cycles used a sample-barcoded 5' primer and a J-beta primer mix. MiXCR was run by TCRdb on the 5' RACE reads, yielding one entry per CDR3 protein. Of about 590,000 distinct CDR3 sequences listed, about 28% are singletons. The source material was blood. The receptors originated from an elderly woman in good health.

About this clonotype itself: A read error may account for a junction end that differs from germline. The rearrangement uses TRBV7-2 and TRBJ1-4; D remains ambiguous. Germline V gene data show CDR1 as SGHTA and CDR2 as FQGNSA. CDR3 size: 12 residues. The DNA of the CDR3 is TGTGCCAGCAGCTTGATAACGGGGAAACGGTTTTTT. Protein: CASSLITGKRFF.

Written as DNA, the CDR3 is TGTGCCAGCAGCTTGATAGCGGATCAGTTCTTC. This codes for CASSLIADQFF. This chain links TRBV5-5 with TRBJ2-1, with D perhaps TRBD2 (6 bases). Germline CDR1 is SGHKS and CDR2 is YYEKEE (reference sequence). V shed 1 base and J shed 13 bases, with 9 bases lying between them. This CDR3 is 11 amino acids long.

In this sample, this clonotype turned up many times. The chain is built from TRBV5-1 and TRBJ2-7; perhaps TRBD1 as D (6 bases). The V end was cut by 0 bases, the J end by 6 bases, with 25 bases between. CDR3 length: 18 amino acids. CDR1 and CDR2 (germline): SGHRS, YFSETQ. The CDR3 nucleotides read TGCGCCAGCAGCTTGGGTACGGCAGGCCAGGGGTTTAAGGGCGAGCAGTACTTC. It yields the protein CASSLGTAGQGFKGEQYF.

This clonotype was detected a few times. The V call is TRBV5-6, the J call TRBJ1-1; D unclear. This CDR3 is built from 14 residues. Looked up from germline, CDR1 is SGHDT and CDR2 is YYEEEE. V lost 0 bases and J 1 base, leaving 7 bases between the germline ends. The CDR3, as DNA: TGTGCCAGCAGCTTGGTCACAGCGAACACTGAAGCTTTCTTT. This codes for CASSLVTANTEAFF.

This clonotype was seen at least ten times. J is TRBJ2-1 and V is TRBV10-3; D remains unclear. V was cut by 7 bases and J by 8 bases, with 15 bases left in between. Germline V CDR1 and CDR2: ENHRY, SYGVKD. The CDR3 contains 13 residues. CDR3 sequence reads: CAIKNTVGDEQFF. The CDR3 nucleotides are TGTGCCATCAAAAACACCGTAGGTGATGAGCAGTTCTTC.

This chain uses TRBV7-8 with TRBJ2-1, with TRBD2 identical over 9 bases. Per the germline V gene, CDR1 is SGHVS and CDR2 is FQNEAQ. The junction had 5 bases not matched to a gene; V was cut back by 1 base and J by 4 bases. The CDR3 consists of 16 residues. CDR3 sequence (DNA): TGTGCCAGCAGCTTAGATAGCGGGGGACTATACAATGAGCAGTTCTTC. It codes for CASSLDSGGLYNEQFF.

The table lists this clonotype with many counts. The chain is built from TRBV10-2 and TRBJ2-7, with D maybe TRBD1 (5 bases). Per the germline V gene, CDR1 is WSHSY and CDR2 is SAAADI. Trimming cost V 3 bases and J 6 bases, with 15 bases left between them. This CDR3 contains 14 residues. CDR3 sequence reads: CASSDLGQGGEQYF. CDR3 sequence (DNA): TGCGCCAGCAGTGATCTAGGGCAGGGCGGCGAGCAGTACTTC.

This clonotype has at least ten counts. The rearrangement uses TRBV7-2 and TRBJ2-3; D call uncertain. Germline V CDR1 and CDR2: SGHTA, FQGNSA. The V end lost 5 bases, the J end lost 3 bases, and 6 bases lay between the germline ends. The CDR3 runs 12 residues. The CDR3 region has the DNA TGTGCCAGCAGCCAAGAAACAGATACGCAGTATTTT. Its protein is CASSQETDTQYF.

V gene TRBV2 combines with J gene TRBJ2-3; D is unclear. The CDR3 sequence is 14 residues long. Germline loops: CDR1 SNHLY, CDR2 FYNNEI. Trimming removed 2 bases at V and 2 bases at J, with 8 bases between. The CDR3 DNA reads as TGTGCCAGCAGTGAACTCAGCTCCACAGATACGCAGTATTTT. This codes for CASSELSSTDTQYF.

The CDR3 region is CSAPWGGYGNQPQHF. CDR3 sequence (DNA): TGCAGTGCCCCTTGGGGAGGCTATGGCAATCAGCCCCAGCATTTT. This chain joins TRBV20-1 and TRBJ1-5; no firm D call. Trimming took off 6 bases at V and 2 bases at J, with 17 bases between the two ends. The CDR3 has 15 amino acids. Germline V gene sequence: CDR1 DFQATT, CDR2 SNEGSKA (reference sequence).

In this sample, this clonotype turned up many times. This chain uses TRBV24-1 with TRBJ2-1; 8 bases agree with TRBD1. From germline, CDR1 is KGHDR and CDR2 SFDVKD. J gave up 10 bases and V 7 bases, and 14 bases lay outside the gene matches. The CDR3 has 15 residues. The CDR3 sequence is CATSPGGTGQSEQFF. For the CDR3, the DNA is TGTGCCACCAGCCCAGGGGGCACCGGTCAATCGGAGCAGTTCTTC.

In its sample, this clonotype was seen many times. The chain couples TRBV7-2 to TRBJ1-5, with D unclear. The CDR3 spans 13 residues. Germline V gene sequence: CDR1 SGHTA, CDR2 FQGNSA. V was cut by 1 base and J by 5 bases, with 6 bases left in between. The CDR3 sequence is CASSLVGDQPQHF. CDR3 nucleotide sequence: TGTGCCAGCAGCTTAGTCGGCGATCAGCCCCAGCATTTT.

V usage is TRBV7-2 and J usage is TRBJ2-4; D might be TRBD2 (5 bases). The J call may be faulty, since TRBJ2-5 better matches the DNA end. The germline V gene has CDR1 SGHTA and CDR2 FQGNSA. The CDR3 is 14 residues long. This chain's CDR3 is CASTIGLQSETQYF. CDR3 coding DNA: TGTGCCAGCACTATCGGACTCCAGAGCGAGACCCAGTACTTC.

This clonotype occurred many times. The CDR3, as DNA: TGTGCCAGCAGTTTCCATCGAGGCAAGGCAGATACGCAGTATTTT. Encoded protein: CASSFHRGKADTQYF. The rearrangement uses TRBV12-3 or TRBV12-4 and TRBJ2-3, with D uncertain. The CDR3 runs to 15 residues. V lost 3 bases, J lost 4 bases, and 14 bases lay in between.

This clonotype was counted between two and nine times. The genes are TRBV19 and TRBJ2-7, with 8 bases fitting TRBD1. The germline V gene has CDR1 LNHDA and CDR2 SQIVND (reference sequence). With 7 bases clipped from V and 2 bases from J, the junction kept 10 bases outside the gene matches. The CDR3 is made up of 15 amino acids. The CDR3 DNA is TGTGCCAGTAATTCAGGGGGGACAGGTCCCTACGAGCAGTACTTC. Encoded protein: CASNSGGTGPYEQYF. Together with reference TRBV19 and TRBJ2-7, the CDR3 gives the full variable domain: DGGITQSPKYLFRKEGQNVTLSCEQNLNHDAMYWYRQDPGQGLRLIYYSQIVNDFQKGDIAEGYSVSREKKESFPLTVTSAQKNPTAFYLCASNSGGTGPYEQYFGPGTRLTVT.

This clonotype has ten or more counts. The chain is built from TRBV15 and TRBJ2-1, with D unresolved. Germline V gives CDR1 LNHNV, CDR2 YYDKDF (reference sequence). The CDR3 extends over 13 amino acids. V dropped 0 bases and J dropped 6 bases, with 6 bases sitting between them. For the CDR3, the DNA is TGTGCCACCAGCAGAGAGGGATTCAATGAGCAGTTCTTC. Amino acids: CATSREGFNEQFF.

This clonotype was counted at least ten times. The chain links TRBV7-2 to TRBJ1-4, with unresolved D. The CDR3 consists of 15 residues. V was clipped by 1 base and J by 4 bases, with 10 bases between them. Germline lookup yields CDR1 SGHTA and CDR2 FQGNSA. The CDR3 DNA reads TGTGCCAGCAGCTTAGATCCGTACAGTAATGAAAAACTGTTTTTT. Its translation: CASSLDPYSNEKLFF.

Many counts were recorded for this clonotype. The J gene is TRBJ2-7, the V gene TRBV7-2; D not resolved. V dropped 0 bases and J dropped 1 base, with 7 bases sitting between them. Germline V gives CDR1 SGHTA, CDR2 FQGNSA. The CDR3 extends over 14 amino acids. The CDR3 DNA is TGTGCCAGCAGCTTAGCGGTCTTGTCCTACGAGCAGTACTTC. Translation: CASSLAVLSYEQYF.

The chain couples TRBV30 to TRBJ1-1; no clear D gene. The germline V and J ends were trimmed by 3 bases and 3 bases, with 14 bases remaining between them. The CDR3 loop spans 14 amino acids. Germline CDR1 is GTSNPN and CDR2 is SVGIG (reference sequence). Here the CDR3 DNA reads TGTGCCTGGAGAAAGAGAAGGGTTGACACTGAAGCTTTCTTT. Translation gives CAWRKRRVDTEAFF.

This clonotype was found a few times. The V and J genes are TRBV5-1 and TRBJ1-4; D uncertain. The CDR3 extends over 19 amino acids. The germline V gene has CDR1 SGHRS and CDR2 YFSETQ. The V and J ends lost 5 bases and 2 bases respectively, with 25 bases between them. The CDR3 DNA reads as TGCGCCAGCAGTTTTTCTCCATTTACCGTGCGGTCTACTAATGAAAAACTGTTTTTT. Protein product: CASSFSPFTVRSTNEKLFF.

This clonotype came up many times. The CDR3 region is CASSGTGELFF. For the CDR3, the DNA is TGCGCCAGCAGCGGTACCGGGGAGCTGTTTTTT. V and J are TRBV5-1 and TRBJ2-2; D gene unclear. The CDR3 has 11 amino acids. Trimming shortened V by 4 bases and J by 5 bases, and 3 bases separated the two germline ends. Germline CDR1 and CDR2: SGHRS and YFSETQ.

The sample holds a few counts of this clonotype. A much larger clonotype is one base distant, so this may be a read error. The chain is built from TRBV6-5 and TRBJ2-5, with TRBD2 matching over 8 bases. Germline-derived CDR1 and CDR2 are MNHEY and SVGAGI. This CDR3 spans 15 amino acids. V dropped 1 base and J dropped 11; count of bases not matched to a gene: 12. Here the CDR3 DNA reads TGTGCCAGCAGTTACTTTTTAGCGGGGAGAAATGAGCAGTACTTC. The encoded protein is CASSYFLAGRNEQYF.

This clonotype has ten or more counts. The chain employs TRBV5-1 and TRBJ2-7; no firm D call. The CDR3 runs 13 residues. Deletions cut 0 bases from V and 3 bases from J, with 7 bases between. Per germline, CDR1 SGHRS and CDR2 YFSETQ. The CDR3 nucleotides are TGCGCCAGCAGCTTGGACGGCGTCTACGAGCAGTACTTC. Its translation is CASSLDGVYEQYF.

The chain recombines TRBV7-8 with TRBJ2-3; D tentatively fits TRBD1 or TRBD2 (6 bases each). Germline V lookup: CDR1 SGHVS, CDR2 FQNEAQ. The CDR3 runs to 16 residues. V was shortened by 7 bases and J by 5 bases, with 22 bases between the two germline ends. The CDR3 loop reads CASTKVGGAGIDTQYF. The CDR3, as DNA: TGTGCCAGCACCAAAGTAGGGGGTGCGGGAATAGATACGCAGTATTTT.

The chain is built from TRBV6-1 and TRBJ2-1, with D perhaps matching TRBD1 (5 bases). There are 16 residues in the CDR3. Trimming pared 6 bases from V and 3 bases from J, leaving 18 bases between. CDR1 MNHNS and CDR2 SASEGT come from the germline V gene. The CDR3 protein is CASSVESTADYNEQFF. CDR3 coding DNA: TGTGCCAGCAGCGTCGAGTCGACAGCAGACTACAATGAGCAGTTCTTC.

This clonotype was seen only a few times. This rearrangement joins TRBV10-3 to TRBJ1-1; D gene uncertain. Germline-derived CDR1 and CDR2 are ENHRY and SYGVKD. Trimming pared 4 bases from V and 5 bases from J, leaving 17 bases between. This CDR3 contains 15 residues. DNA for the CDR3: TGTGCCATCAGTGGGAGGGAGCCCCGAGGAACTGAAGCTTTCTTT. Translating gives CAISGREPRGTEAFF.

The chain recombines TRBV6-4 with TRBJ1-2; D gene uncertain. This CDR3 is 13 amino acids long. V was clipped by 8 bases and J by 2 bases, with 12 bases between them. Germline lookup yields CDR1 MRHNA and CDR2 SNTAGT. CDR3 bases: TGTGCCAGCTCCGAAGAACTAAACTATGGCTACACCTTC. Translation: CASSEELNYGYTF.

This clonotype was seen ten or more times. The rearrangement uses TRBV19 and TRBJ2-5, with TRBD1 as a possible D gene (6 bases). There are 10 residues in the CDR3. Germline CDR1 reads LNHDA; CDR2 reads SQIVND (reference sequence). The CDR3 loop is CATGEETQYF. The CDR3 region has the DNA TGTGCGACAGGAGAAGAGACCCAGTACTTC.